This TCR beta chain was found in a study of T cells after yellow fever vaccination. In the study overall: Fractions with few cells were prepared using SMART-Seq v4 Ultra Low Input.

The V gene lost 5 bases and the J gene lost 0 bases, with 11 bases spanning the gap. In germline, CDR1 is DFQATT, CDR2 SNEGSKA (reference sequence). The CDR3 runs to 13 residues. Conversion of TCR transcripts into cDNA relied on 5'RACE template switching, which added a universal primer site and UMIs. TCRdb analysed the 5' RACE reads with MiXCR anew, one entry per CDR3 protein. The table lists more than 450,000 distinct CDR3 sequences, 21% of them singletons, with roughly a sixth in the top ten. This clonotype came up a few times. Antigen unknown. Study-level points and caveats: Clones from primary vaccination mostly reappeared after the booster (approximately 95% CD4, around 90% CD8).

This sequence originates from a man younger than 30 who received the YFV17D yellow fever vaccine. The sequencing here drew on PBMCs, taken 21 days after the first yellow fever vaccination. The rearrangement joins TRBV20-1 to TRBJ2-7; D is undetermined. CDR3 nucleotide sequence: TGCAGTGCTCCGGACGCGAGCTCCTACGAGCAGTACTTC. Translation gives CSAPDASSYEQYF.